This T cell receptor (beta chain) was sequenced in a study of blood T cell repertoires in COVID-19. Authors' methods: Scientists estimated how many nucleated cells there were by amplifying reference gene primers. Clones were sequenced by immunoSEQ multiplex PCR, and TCRdb holds only the in-frame ones, with some missing. That table gives V, J and clone size, and the DNA gave D and trimming. The profile shows 65,000 or so clones, 65% to 85% of them singletons. Germline V gene sequence: CDR1 MNHNY, CDR2 SVGAGI (reference sequence). The CDR3 has 14 residues. Sequencing was carried out using peripheral blood. The gene calls are TRBV6-6 and TRBJ2-2; TRBD2 matches 8 bases. This receptor was obtained from a woman in her forties or fifties with active or convalescent COVID-19. In nucleotides, the CDR3 is TGTGGCTACAAAACTAGCGGCAACACCGGGGAGCTGTTTTTT. Amino acids: CGYKTSGNTGELFF.